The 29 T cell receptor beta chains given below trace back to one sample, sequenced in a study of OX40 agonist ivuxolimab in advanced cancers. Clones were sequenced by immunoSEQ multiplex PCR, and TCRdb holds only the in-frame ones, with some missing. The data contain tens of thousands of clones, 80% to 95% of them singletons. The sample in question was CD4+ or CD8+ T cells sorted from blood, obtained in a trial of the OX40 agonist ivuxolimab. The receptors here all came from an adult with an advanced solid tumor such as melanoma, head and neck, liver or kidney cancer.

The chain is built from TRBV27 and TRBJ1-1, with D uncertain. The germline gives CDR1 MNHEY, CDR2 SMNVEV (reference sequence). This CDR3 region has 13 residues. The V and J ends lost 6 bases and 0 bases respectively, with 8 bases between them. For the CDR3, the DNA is TGTGCCAGCAGCAAGGGCCTGAACACTGAAGCTTTCTTT. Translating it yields CASSKGLNTEAFF.

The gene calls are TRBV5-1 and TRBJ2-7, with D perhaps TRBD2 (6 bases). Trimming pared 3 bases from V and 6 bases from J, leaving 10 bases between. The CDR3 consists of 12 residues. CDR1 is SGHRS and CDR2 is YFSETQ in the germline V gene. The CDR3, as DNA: TGCGCCAGCAGCTCGACTAGAGGCGAGCAGTACTTC. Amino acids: CASSSTRGEQYF. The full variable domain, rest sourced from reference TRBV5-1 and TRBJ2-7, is KAGVTQTPRYLIKTRGQQVTLSCSPISGHRSVSWYQQTPGQGLQFLFEYFSETQRNKGNFPGRFSGRQFSNSRSEMNVSTLELGDSALYLCASSSTRGEQYFGPGTRLTVT.

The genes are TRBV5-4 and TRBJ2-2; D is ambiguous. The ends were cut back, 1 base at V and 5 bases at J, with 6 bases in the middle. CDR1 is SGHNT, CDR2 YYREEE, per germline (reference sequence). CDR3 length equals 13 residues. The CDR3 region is CASSLWVTGELFF. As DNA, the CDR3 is TGTGCCAGCAGCTTGTGGGTTACCGGGGAGCTGTTTTTT.

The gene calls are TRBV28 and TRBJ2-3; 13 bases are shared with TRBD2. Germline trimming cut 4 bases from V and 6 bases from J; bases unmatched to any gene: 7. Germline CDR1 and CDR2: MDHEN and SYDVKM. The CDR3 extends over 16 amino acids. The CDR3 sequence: CASSSRTSGSGDTQYF. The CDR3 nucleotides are TGTGCCAGCAGTTCCAGGACTAGCGGGAGCGGGGATACGCAGTATTTT.

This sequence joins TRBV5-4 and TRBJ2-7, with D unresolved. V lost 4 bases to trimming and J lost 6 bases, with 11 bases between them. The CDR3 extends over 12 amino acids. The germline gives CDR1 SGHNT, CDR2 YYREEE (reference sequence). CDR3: CASSPGVGEQYF. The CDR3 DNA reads TGTGCCAGCAGCCCTGGGGTGGGCGAGCAGTACTTC.

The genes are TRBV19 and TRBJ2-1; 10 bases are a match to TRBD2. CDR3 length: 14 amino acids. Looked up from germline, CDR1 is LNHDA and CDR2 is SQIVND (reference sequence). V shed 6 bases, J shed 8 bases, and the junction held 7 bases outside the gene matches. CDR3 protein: CASRPGLALDEQFF. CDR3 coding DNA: TGTGCCAGTAGGCCGGGACTAGCGCTCGATGAGCAGTTCTTC.

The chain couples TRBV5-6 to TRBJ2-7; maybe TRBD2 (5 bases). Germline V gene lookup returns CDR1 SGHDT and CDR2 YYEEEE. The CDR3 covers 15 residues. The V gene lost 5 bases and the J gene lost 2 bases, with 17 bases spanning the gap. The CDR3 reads CASSAWTGNPYEQYF. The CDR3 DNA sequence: TGTGCCAGCAGTGCTTGGACCGGGAACCCCTACGAGCAGTACTTC.

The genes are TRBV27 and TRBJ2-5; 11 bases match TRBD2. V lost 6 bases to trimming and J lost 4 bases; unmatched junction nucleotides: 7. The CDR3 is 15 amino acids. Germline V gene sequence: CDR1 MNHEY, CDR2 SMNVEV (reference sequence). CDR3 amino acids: CASSIHSGRAETQYF. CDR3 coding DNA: TGTGCCAGCAGCATCCATAGCGGGAGGGCAGAGACCCAGTACTTC.

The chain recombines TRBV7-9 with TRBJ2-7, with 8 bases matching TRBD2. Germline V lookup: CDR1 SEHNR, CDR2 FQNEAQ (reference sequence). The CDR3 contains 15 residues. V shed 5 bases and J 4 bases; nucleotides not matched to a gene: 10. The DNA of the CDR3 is TGTGCCAGCAGCCCCGGGGGAGCGGGAGTTTACGAGCAGTACTTC. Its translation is CASSPGGAGVYEQYF.

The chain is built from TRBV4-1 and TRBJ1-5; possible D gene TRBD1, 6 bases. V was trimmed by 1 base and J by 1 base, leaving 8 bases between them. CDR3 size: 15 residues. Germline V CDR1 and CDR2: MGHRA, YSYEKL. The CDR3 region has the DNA TGCGCCAGCAGCCAAGTGGGGGCCAGCAATCAGCCCCAGCATTTT. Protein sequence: CASSQVGASNQPQHF.

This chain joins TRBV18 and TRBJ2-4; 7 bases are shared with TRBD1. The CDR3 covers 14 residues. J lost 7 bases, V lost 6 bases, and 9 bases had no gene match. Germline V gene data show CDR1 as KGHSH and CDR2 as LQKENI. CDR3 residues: CASSPTGKSNIQYF. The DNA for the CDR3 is TGTGCCAGCTCCCCGACAGGGAAATCGAACATTCAGTACTTC.

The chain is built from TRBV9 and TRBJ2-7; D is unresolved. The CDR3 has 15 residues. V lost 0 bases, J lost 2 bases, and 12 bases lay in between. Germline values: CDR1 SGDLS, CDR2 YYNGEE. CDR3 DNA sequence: TGTGCCAGCAGCGTAGACTCAGGTGCCCCCTACGAGCAGTACTTC. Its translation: CASSVDSGAPYEQYF.

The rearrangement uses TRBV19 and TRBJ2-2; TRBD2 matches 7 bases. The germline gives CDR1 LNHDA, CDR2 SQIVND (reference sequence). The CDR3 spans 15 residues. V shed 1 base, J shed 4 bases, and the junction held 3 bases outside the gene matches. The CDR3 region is CASSIGRESTGELFF. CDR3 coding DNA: TGTGCCAGTAGTATAGGGCGGGAGAGCACCGGGGAGCTGTTTTTT.

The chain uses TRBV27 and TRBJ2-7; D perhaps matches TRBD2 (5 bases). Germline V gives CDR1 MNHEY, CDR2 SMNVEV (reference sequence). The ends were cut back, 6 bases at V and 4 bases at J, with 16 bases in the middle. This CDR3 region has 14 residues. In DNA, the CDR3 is TGTGCCAGCAGGGGTAGAGGAGGAGGATACGAGCAGTACTTC. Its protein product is CASRGRGGGYEQYF.

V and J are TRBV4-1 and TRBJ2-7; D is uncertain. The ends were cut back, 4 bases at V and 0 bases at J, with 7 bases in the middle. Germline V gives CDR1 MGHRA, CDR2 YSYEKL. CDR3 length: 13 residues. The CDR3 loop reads CASSRESSYEQYF. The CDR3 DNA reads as TGCGCCAGCAGCCGAGAGAGCTCCTACGAGCAGTACTTC.

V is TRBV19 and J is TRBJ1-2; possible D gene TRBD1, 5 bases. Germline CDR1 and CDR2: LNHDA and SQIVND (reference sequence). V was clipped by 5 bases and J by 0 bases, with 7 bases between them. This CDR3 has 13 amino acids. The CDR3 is CASSARANYGYTF. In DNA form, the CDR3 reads TGTGCCAGTAGTGCCAGGGCTAACTATGGCTACACCTTC.

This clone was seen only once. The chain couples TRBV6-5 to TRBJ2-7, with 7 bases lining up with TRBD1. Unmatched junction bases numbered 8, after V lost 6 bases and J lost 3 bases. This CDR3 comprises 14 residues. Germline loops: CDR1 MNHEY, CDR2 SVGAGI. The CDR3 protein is CASSPQGKSYEQYF. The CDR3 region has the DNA TGTGCCAGCAGCCCACAGGGGAAGAGCTACGAGCAGTACTTC.

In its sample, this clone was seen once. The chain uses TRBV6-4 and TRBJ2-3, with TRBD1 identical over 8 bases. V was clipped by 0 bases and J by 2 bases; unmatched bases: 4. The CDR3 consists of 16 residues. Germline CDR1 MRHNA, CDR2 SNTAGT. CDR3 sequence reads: CASSDSPGQVTDTQYF. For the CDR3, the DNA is TGTGCCAGCAGTGACTCACCGGGACAGGTCACAGATACGCAGTATTTT.

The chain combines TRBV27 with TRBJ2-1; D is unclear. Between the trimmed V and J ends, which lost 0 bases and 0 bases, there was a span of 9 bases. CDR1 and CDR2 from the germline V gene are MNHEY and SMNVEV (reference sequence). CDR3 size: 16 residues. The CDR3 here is CASSLSTGVSYNEQFF. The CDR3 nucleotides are TGTGCCAGCAGTTTATCGACGGGCGTCTCCTACAATGAGCAGTTCTTC.

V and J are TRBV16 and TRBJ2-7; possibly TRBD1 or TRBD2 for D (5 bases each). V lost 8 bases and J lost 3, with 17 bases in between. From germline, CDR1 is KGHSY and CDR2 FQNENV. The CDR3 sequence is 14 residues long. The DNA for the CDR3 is TGTGCCAGCTCTGCCCGGGACGGCTTCTACGAGCAGTACTTC. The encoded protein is CASSARDGFYEQYF.

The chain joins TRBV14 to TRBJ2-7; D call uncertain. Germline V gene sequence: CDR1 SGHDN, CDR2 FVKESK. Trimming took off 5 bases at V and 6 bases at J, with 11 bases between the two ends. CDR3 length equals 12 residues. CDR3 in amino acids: CASSYQSLEQYF. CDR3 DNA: TGTGCCAGCAGCTACCAATCCCTCGAGCAGTACTTC. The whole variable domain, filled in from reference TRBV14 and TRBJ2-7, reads EAGVTQFPSHSVIEKGQTVTLRCDPISGHDNLYWYRRVMGKEIKFLLHFVKESKQDESGMPNNRFLAERTGGTYSTLKVQPAELEDSGVYFCASSYQSLEQYFGPGTRLTVT.

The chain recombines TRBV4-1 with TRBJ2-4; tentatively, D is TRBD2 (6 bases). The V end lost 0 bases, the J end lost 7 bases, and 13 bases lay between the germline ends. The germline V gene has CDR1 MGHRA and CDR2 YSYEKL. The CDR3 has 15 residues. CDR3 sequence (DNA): TGCGCCAGCAGCCAAGATACGGGGACTCTTAACATTCAGTACTTC. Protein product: CASSQDTGTLNIQYF.

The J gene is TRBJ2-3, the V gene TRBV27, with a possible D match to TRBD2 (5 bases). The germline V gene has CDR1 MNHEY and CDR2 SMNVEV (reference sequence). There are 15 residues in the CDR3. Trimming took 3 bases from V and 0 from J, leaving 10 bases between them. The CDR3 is CASSFEGASTDTQYF. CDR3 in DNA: TGTGCCAGCAGTTTTGAGGGTGCTAGCACAGATACGCAGTATTTT.

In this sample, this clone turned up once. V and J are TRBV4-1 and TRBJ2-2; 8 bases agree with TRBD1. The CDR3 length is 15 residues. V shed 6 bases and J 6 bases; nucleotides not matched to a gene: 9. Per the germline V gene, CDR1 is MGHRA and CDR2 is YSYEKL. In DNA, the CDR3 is TGCGCCAGCAGAGGGATACAGGGGGGCGCCGGGGAGCTGTTTTTT. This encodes CASRGIQGGAGELFF.

CDR3 sequence (DNA): TGTGCCAGCAGTTACGATACAGGGAGTCAGTATGGCTACACCTTC. This translates into CASSYDTGSQYGYTF. The V and J genes are TRBV6-6 and TRBJ1-2; TRBD1 is a possible D gene (6 bases). V gave up 2 bases and J gave up 5 bases, with 15 bases separating them. Germline values: CDR1 MNHNY, CDR2 SVGAGI (reference sequence). This CDR3 has 15 amino acids.

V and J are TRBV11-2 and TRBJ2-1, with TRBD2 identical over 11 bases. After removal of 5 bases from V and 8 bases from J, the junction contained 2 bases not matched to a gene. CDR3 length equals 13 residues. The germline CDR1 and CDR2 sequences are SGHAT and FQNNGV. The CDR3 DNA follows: TGTGCCAGCAGCACTAGCGGGAGTTATGAGCAGTTCTTC. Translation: CASSTSGSYEQFF.

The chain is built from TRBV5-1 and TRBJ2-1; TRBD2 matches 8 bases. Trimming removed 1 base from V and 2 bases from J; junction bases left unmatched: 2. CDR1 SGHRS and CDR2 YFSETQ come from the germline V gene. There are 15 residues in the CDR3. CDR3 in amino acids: CASSLREGAYNEQFF. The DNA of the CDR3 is TGCGCCAGCAGCTTGCGGGAGGGTGCCTACAATGAGCAGTTCTTC.

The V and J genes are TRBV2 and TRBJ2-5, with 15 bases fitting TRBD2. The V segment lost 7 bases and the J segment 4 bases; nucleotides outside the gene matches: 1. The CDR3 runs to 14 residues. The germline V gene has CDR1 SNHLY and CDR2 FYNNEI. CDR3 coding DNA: TGTGCCAGCAAGGGACTAGCGGGAGGAGAGACCCAGTACTTC. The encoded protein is CASKGLAGGETQYF.

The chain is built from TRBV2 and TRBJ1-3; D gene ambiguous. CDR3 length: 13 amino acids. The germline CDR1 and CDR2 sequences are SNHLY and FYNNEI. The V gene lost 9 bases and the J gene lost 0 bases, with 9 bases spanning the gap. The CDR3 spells CARLQSSGNTIYF. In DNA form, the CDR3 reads TGTGCCAGATTACAGAGCTCTGGAAACACCATATATTTT.